These 17 T cell receptor beta chains originate from one sample sequenced in a study of CD8+ T cells in alopecia areata (dated by TCRdb to the late 2010s). The sample's time point label is to be understood as: more than three weeks on oral tofacitinib. Read against the paper, the sample's treatment or condition label means: oral pan-JAK inhibitor, 5-10 mg twice daily. Library generation was performed with the immunoSEQ multiplex PCR assay. For TCR sequencing, RNA was extracted from every sample and reverse transcribed into cDNA to serve as template. TCRdb took over this immuneACCESS table, retaining in-frame rearrangements with V and J assigned. Such tables are incomplete; in checked studies, under half of the missing clones stem from an unresolved V gene, and the remainder is unexplained. Counted in this sample were fewer than 150,000 clones; 80% to 90% of them appeared once. Clones ranked in the top ten supply roughly 25% of the sample.

Source: CD8+ T cells sorted from blood, taken at week 4, from a patient treated with tofacitinib. All receptors come from a human donor with alopecia areata.

V is TRBV2 and J is TRBJ2-7, with a tentative D call TRBD2 (5 bases). CDR1 and CDR2 (germline): SNHLY, FYNNEI. The ends were cut back, 11 bases at V and 0 bases at J, with 17 bases in the middle. The CDR3 contains 14 residues. DNA of the CDR3: TGTGCCGGGCGCCGCGAGGGTCTCTCCTACGAGCAGTACTTC. Protein sequence: CAGRREGLSYEQYF.

The table lists this clone with a few counts. The chain is built from TRBV29-1 and TRBJ2-2, with D possibly being TRBD1 (5 bases). The ends were cut back, 3 bases at V and 0 bases at J, with 14 bases in the middle. The V gene's germline CDR1 is SQVTM and CDR2 ANQGSEA. The CDR3 is 16 residues long. The CDR3 DNA is TGCAGCGTTGAGTCTACGCAGGGAACGAACACCGGGGAGCTGTTTTTT. Translating gives CSVESTQGTNTGELFF.

This clone was picked up a small number of times. This chain uses TRBV27 with TRBJ1-1, with 10 bases aligning to TRBD1. Germline lookup yields CDR1 MNHEY and CDR2 SMNVEV (reference sequence). V lost 5 bases, J lost 5 bases, and 5 bases stayed unmatched. The CDR3 has 14 residues. CDR3 sequence reads: CASSEGDRGTEAFF. The CDR3 DNA reads as TGTGCCAGCAGTGAGGGGGACAGGGGAACTGAAGCTTTCTTT.

The V and J genes are TRBV23-1 and TRBJ1-1; TRBD1 might be the D (5 bases). TRBV23-1 qualifies as an ORF whose function is uncertain. This CDR3 has 15 residues. V lost 6 bases to trimming and J lost 5 bases, with 19 bases between them. The CDR3 reads CASRITDSGGTEAFF. CDR3 sequence (DNA): TGCGCCAGCAGAATCACGGACTCTGGGGGGACTGAAGCTTTCTTT.

The gene calls are TRBV7-2 and TRBJ1-5, with D unresolved. The CDR3 is made up of 15 amino acids. The V and J ends lost 5 bases and 1 base respectively, with 12 bases between them. In germline, CDR1 is SGHTA, CDR2 FQGNSA. CDR3 amino acids: CASSPQEASNQPQHF. The DNA for the CDR3 is TGTGCCAGCAGCCCCCAGGAGGCGAGCAATCAGCCCCAGCATTTT.

DNA of the CDR3: TGTGCCAGCAGTCCTAGGACAGGGGGTTCCAAAAACATTCAGTACTTC. It codes for CASSPRTGGSKNIQYF. The V call is TRBV2, the J call TRBJ2-4, with 10 nucleotides matching TRBD1. CDR1 is SNHLY, CDR2 FYNNEI, per germline. The junction had 6 bases not matched to a gene; V was cut back by 5 bases and J by 2 bases. CDR3 size: 16 residues.

The V call is TRBV4-1, the J call TRBJ2-5; 8 positions match TRBD1. V was pared by 3 bases and J by 9 bases, with 9 bases of the junction left unmatched. Germline V gene data show CDR1 as MGHRA and CDR2 as YSYEKL. This CDR3 spans 14 amino acids. CDR3 sequence: CASSHMTGVTSQYF. The CDR3 DNA is TGCGCCAGCAGCCATATGACAGGGGTTACGTCCCAGTACTTC.

This clone was recorded a few times. The V gene is TRBV7-9, the J gene TRBJ2-5; D uncertain. Between the trimmed V and J ends, which lost 5 bases and 3 bases, there was a span of 19 bases. This CDR3 contains 16 residues. In germline, CDR1 is SEHNR, CDR2 FQNEAQ (reference sequence). The CDR3 protein is CASSPPSNTYEETQYF. The DNA of the CDR3 is TGTGCCAGCAGCCCCCCGTCGAATACATACGAAGAGACCCAGTACTTC.

The table lists this clone with a few counts. The chain recombines TRBV29-1 with TRBJ2-1, with D perhaps TRBD1 or TRBD2 (7 bases each). The CDR3 is made up of 15 amino acids. Trimming shortened V by 8 bases and J by 7 bases, and 24 bases separated the two germline ends. Per germline, CDR1 SQVTM and CDR2 ANQGSEA. CDR3 sequence: CSLGGRGQRLNEQFF. The CDR3 nucleotides read TGCAGCCTCGGGGGGAGGGGGCAACGCTTAAATGAGCAGTTCTTC.

This sequence joins TRBV30 and TRBJ2-5; D could derive from TRBD1 or TRBD2 (6 bases each). The CDR3 is made up of 14 amino acids. The germline V gene has CDR1 GTSNPN and CDR2 SVGIG (reference sequence). Trimming pared 4 bases from V and 5 bases from J, leaving 17 bases between. Here the CDR3 DNA reads TGTGCCTGGACGGGGGCAGGCCCCAGGGAGACCCAGTACTTC. It translates to CAWTGAGPRETQYF.

As to this clone: The junction shows a germline mismatch at one end, possibly a read error. The chain has TRBV7-7 and TRBJ2-1; the D gene is possibly TRBD2 (5 bases). CDR1 is SSHAT, CDR2 FNYEAQ, per germline (reference sequence). This CDR3 contains 17 residues. CDR3 sequence: CASSLTGPGGVSNEQFF. For the CDR3, the DNA is TGTGCTAGCAGCTTAACCGGGCCCGGAGGAGTGAGCAATGAGCAGTTCTTC.

This chain connects TRBV15 to TRBJ2-1; D gene ambiguous. The CDR3 is made up of 13 amino acids. Looked up from germline, CDR1 is LNHNV and CDR2 is YYDKDF (reference sequence). V was cut by 1 base and J by 6 bases, with 7 bases left in between. The CDR3 DNA is TGTGCCACCAGCAGAGGGAAGGGCAATGAGCAGTTCTTC. Amino acid sequence: CATSRGKGNEQFF.

V and J are TRBV15 and TRBJ2-4, with D possibly called TRBD1 or TRBD2 (6 bases each). Trimming left V 9 bases short and J 5 bases short, with 11 bases between. The length of the CDR3 is 12 residues. Germline V gene data show CDR1 as LNHNV and CDR2 as YYDKDF (reference sequence). CDR3 bases: TGTGCCACGGGGGGCGAGGAAAACATTCAGTACTTC. It is translated as CATGGEENIQYF.

V gene TRBV16 combines with J gene TRBJ1-2; D gene ambiguous. Germline loops: CDR1 KGHSY, CDR2 FQNENV. This CDR3 is built from 13 residues. V shed 4 bases and J shed 6 bases, with 12 bases lying between them. The CDR3 coding sequence is TGTGCCAGCAGCCGTACAGTGCCGGATGGCTACACCTTC. This translates into CASSRTVPDGYTF.

This clone was seen once. The chain has TRBV19 and TRBJ2-7; 8 nucleotides line up with TRBD2. Germline CDR1 reads LNHDA; CDR2 reads SQIVND (reference sequence). The CDR3 totals 15 residues. With 4 bases clipped from V and 0 bases from J, the junction kept 5 bases outside the gene matches. This chain's CDR3 is CASSTLAGISYEQYF. For the CDR3, the DNA is TGTGCCAGTAGTACCTTAGCGGGGATCTCCTACGAGCAGTACTTC.

This chain uses TRBV7-6 with TRBJ2-7, with 10 bases fitting TRBD2. This CDR3 is 17 amino acids long. J lost 0 bases, V lost 2 bases, and 7 bases had no gene match. Germline lookup yields CDR1 SGHVS and CDR2 FNYEAQ. This chain's CDR3 is CASSLSASGGFSYEQYF. DNA for the CDR3: TGTGCCAGCAGCTTATCGGCTAGCGGGGGTTTCTCCTACGAGCAGTACTTC.

The rearrangement joins TRBV19 to TRBJ1-2, with 10 bases aligning to TRBD1. Germline V CDR1 and CDR2: LNHDA, SQIVND (reference sequence). With V trimmed by 7 bases and J by 2 bases, 7 bases remained unmatched. The CDR3 spans 15 residues. The CDR3 is CASTSGTGENYGYTF. CDR3 nucleotides: TGTGCCAGTACTTCCGGGACAGGGGAGAACTATGGCTACACCTTC.